This T cell receptor beta chain was documented in a study of memory CD4+ T cells and cytomegalovirus serostatus. This clone occurred once. Its antigen is undetermined. The sort gate was single viable CD3+CD4+CD8-CD45RO+ cells for memory CD4+ T cells. CMV serostatus came from serum IgG against pp150, pp28, p38, p52. Clones were read by immunoSEQ multiplex PCR, and TCRdb kept only the in-frame ones, dropping some. The sample records 40,000 to 55,000 clones, about 80% being singletons. The CDR3 is made up of 14 amino acids. The V gene's germline CDR1 is MGHDK and CDR2 SYGVNS. The V end was cut by 4 bases, the J end by 4 bases, with 13 bases between. Broader study findings: Suggested: most of the CMV-linked TCR signature lies in CD4+ memory cells. Each of 60 to 80 CMV-associated TCRbeta sequences occurred in one to five individuals.

The specimen was memory CD4+ T cells from blood. This receptor was identified in an adult in good health and CMV-seronegative. This chain uses TRBV25-1 with TRBJ1-2; D is perhaps TRBD1 (6 bases). CDR3 bases: TGTGCCAGCAGTGGCTCAGACAGGACCTATGGCTACACCTTC. Its translation is CASSGSDRTYGYTF.